This TCR beta chain is drawn from a study of T cell changes during pregnancy in multiple sclerosis. Sequencing was performed with immunoSEQ multiplex PCR; in TCRdb, only in-frame clones are kept and a portion is missing. The repertoire consists of approximately 70,000 clones, with roughly 91% occurring once and the leading ten covering about 0.75%. With 5 bases clipped from V and 6 bases from J, the junction kept 9 bases outside the gene matches. This CDR3 contains 16 residues. In germline, CDR1 is SGHTA, CDR2 FQGNSA. The sequence was collected from a female donor in good health, enrolled as a control in a pregnancy study. This chain links TRBV7-2 with TRBJ2-2, with 10 bases matching TRBD2. Sequences were derived from peripheral blood, sampled in the third trimester of pregnancy. The CDR3 spells CASSDPGTSEPGELFF. The CDR3 bases are TGTGCCAGCAGCGACCCCGGGACTAGCGAACCCGGGGAGCTGTTTTTT.